A single sample is the source of the 15 T cell receptor beta chains below, sequenced in a study of monozygotic twins with inflammatory bowel disease. TCRdb reprocessed the 5' RACE reads and reports one entry per CDR3 protein, with no DNA. The repertoire shows 310,000 or so distinct CDR3 sequences; the top ten hold approximately 2%. The sample was blood. The receptors come from a human donor with ulcerative colitis or Crohn's disease, or a healthy co-twin of an affected twin (not recorded which).

V and J are TRBV5-1 and TRBJ2-7; TCRdb indicates TRBD2, and absent DNA this call remains unverified. This CDR3 comprises 15 residues. The germline V gene encodes CDR1 SGHRS and CDR2 YFSETQ. The CDR3 spells CASSWAGGSSYEQYF. Based on the CDR3 plus reference TRBV5-1 and TRBJ2-7, the full variable domain is KAGVTQTPRYLIKTRGQQVTLSCSPISGHRSVSWYQQTPGQGLQFLFEYFSETQRNKGNFPGRFSGRQFSNSRSEMNVSTLELGDSALYLCASSWAGGSSYEQYFGPGTRLTVT.

The rearrangement links TRBV6-1 to TRBJ1-6. The CDR3 extends over 12 amino acids. Germline-derived CDR1 and CDR2 are MNHNS and SASEGT. The CDR3 is CASSEAGTPLHF.

The V and J genes are TRBV27 and TRBJ2-7. Germline values: CDR1 MNHEY, CDR2 SMNVEV (reference sequence). The CDR3 length is 14 residues. The CDR3 protein is CASSLNGAWNEQYF.

The chain couples TRBV29-1 to TRBJ1-2. The V gene's germline CDR1 is SQVTM and CDR2 ANQGSEA. The CDR3 is 13 amino acids. CDR3 amino acids: CSVDGVAGYGYTF.

V is TRBV5-1 and J is TRBJ2-7; TCRdb's D gene call, TRBD1, goes unchecked for lack of DNA. Per germline, CDR1 SGHRS and CDR2 YFSETQ. The CDR3 spans 15 residues. The CDR3: CASSPYLDRTYEQYF.

The V and J genes are TRBV5-5 and TRBJ1-1. This CDR3 has 12 amino acids. The V gene's germline CDR1 is SGHKS and CDR2 YYEKEE (reference sequence). The CDR3 is CASGSQNTEAFF.

The chain uses TRBV13 and TRBJ2-7; absent DNA, TCRdb's TRBD1 call cannot be checked. This CDR3 comprises 16 residues. The germline CDR1 and CDR2 sequences are PRHDT and FYEKMQ (reference sequence). The CDR3 loop reads CASSLYLDNGRYEQYF. Drawing the rest from reference TRBV13 and TRBJ2-7, the complete variable domain is AAGVIQSPRHLIKEKRETATLKCYPIPRHDTVYWYQQGPGQDPQFLISFYEKMQSDKGSIPDRFSAQQFSDYHSELNMSSLELGDSALYFCASSLYLDNGRYEQYFGPGTRLTVT.

The chain joins TRBV25-1 to TRBJ2-7; TCRdb's D call, TRBD2, is unchecked because there is no DNA. CDR3 length: 16 amino acids. CDR1 is MGHDK, CDR2 SYGVNS, per germline. This CDR3 reads CASSEWGSGRAYEQYF.

The chain is built from TRBV11-2 and TRBJ2-7; with no DNA, the TCRdb D assignment of TRBD1 cannot be verified. CDR3 length: 15 amino acids. The V gene's germline CDR1 is SGHAT and CDR2 FQNNGV. The CDR3 loop reads CAGSPVGGNSYEQYF.

J is TRBJ2-2 and V is TRBV5-4; TCRdb reports TRBD1, a call that lacks DNA to check it against. Per germline, CDR1 SGHNT and CDR2 YYREEE (reference sequence). The CDR3 consists of 18 residues. CDR3 sequence: CASSSYYTGILSTGELFF.

The rearrangement joins TRBV11-2 to TRBJ2-1; no DNA is available, so the TRBD1 call from TCRdb remains unchecked. The V gene's germline CDR1 is SGHAT and CDR2 FQNNGV. The CDR3 contains 15 residues. Here the CDR3 reads CASSGAGQPYNEQFF.

This chain uses TRBV12-3 or TRBV12-4 with TRBJ1-4; TCRdb's D call of TRBD1 is untestable without DNA. The CDR3 spans 13 residues. The CDR3 protein is CASSTQGAEKLFF.

This rearrangement joins TRBV20-1 to TRBJ2-1; TCRdb selects TRBD1, and the lack of DNA leaves this call unchecked. In germline, CDR1 is DFQATT, CDR2 SNEGSKA (reference sequence). The CDR3 runs to 14 residues. The CDR3 region is CSAALPGTYNEQFF.

The genes are TRBV6-1 and TRBJ2-5; without DNA, the TCRdb call of TRBD2 cannot be checked. The CDR3 is 16 residues long. CDR1 and CDR2 from the germline V gene are MNHNS and SASEGT. The CDR3 region is CASSPSGTYPQETQYF.

The gene calls are TRBV6-5 and TRBJ1-1; TCRdb's D call, TRBD1, is unchecked because there is no DNA. The CDR3 is 13 amino acids. The germline CDR1 and CDR2 sequences are MNHEY and SVGAGI. The CDR3 loop reads CASRDRGLTEAFF.